The entry below gives a single T cell receptor beta chain sequence along with its context. This record belongs to a study of blood T cell repertoires in COVID-19. Study in general: There were acute and convalescent COVID-19 samples, and they came from the United States, Italy and Spain. Sample material is recorded as cDNA or gDNA derived from T cells, B-cell-depleted T cells, or PBMCs.

Germline V gene lookup returns CDR1 SEHNR and CDR2 FQNEAQ (reference sequence). The V end lost 1 base, the J end lost 2 bases, and 7 bases lay between the germline ends. CDR3 length equals 14 residues. Original handling: Estimation of nucleated cell counts was performed using reference gene primer amplification. TCRdb's table, derived via immunoSEQ multiplex PCR, lists solely in-frame clones and lacks some. V and J calls and clone size are given by that table; D and trimming were obtained from the DNA. The sample holds under 300,000 clones, over 75% seen once. Sequencing input: peripheral blood. J is TRBJ2-3 and V is TRBV7-9; D is possibly TRBD2 (6 bases). This clonotype was obtained from a human donor in a cohort sampled during active COVID-19. This chain's CDR3 is CASSLGGVTDTQYF. The DNA for the CDR3 is TGTGCCAGCAGCTTAGGGGGGGTCACAGATACGCAGTATTTT.